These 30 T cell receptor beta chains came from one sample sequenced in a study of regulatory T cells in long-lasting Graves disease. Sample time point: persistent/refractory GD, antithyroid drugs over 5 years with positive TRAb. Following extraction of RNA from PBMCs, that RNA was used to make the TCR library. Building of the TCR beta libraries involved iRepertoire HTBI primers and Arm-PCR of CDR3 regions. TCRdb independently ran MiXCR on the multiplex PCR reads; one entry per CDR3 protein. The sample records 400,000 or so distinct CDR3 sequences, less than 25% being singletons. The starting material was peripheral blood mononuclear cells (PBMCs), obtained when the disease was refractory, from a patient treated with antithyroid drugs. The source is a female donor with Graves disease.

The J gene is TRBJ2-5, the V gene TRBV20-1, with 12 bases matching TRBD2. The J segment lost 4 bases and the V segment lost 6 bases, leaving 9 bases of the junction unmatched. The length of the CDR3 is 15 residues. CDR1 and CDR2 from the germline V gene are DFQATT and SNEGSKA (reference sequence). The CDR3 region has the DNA TGCAGTGCAACGACTAGCGGGAGAGGAGGAGAGACCCAGTACTTC. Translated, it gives CSATTSGRGGETQYF.

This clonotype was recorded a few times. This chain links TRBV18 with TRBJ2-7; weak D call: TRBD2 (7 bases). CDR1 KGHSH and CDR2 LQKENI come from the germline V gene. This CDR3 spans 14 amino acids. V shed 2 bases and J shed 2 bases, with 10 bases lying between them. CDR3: CASSPRGGTYEQYF. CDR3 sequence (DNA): TGTGCCAGCTCACCAAGGGGGGGGACCTACGAGCAGTACTTC.

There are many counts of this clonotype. The CDR3 loop is CASGLAAGTVFLEQYF. The CDR3 coding sequence is TGTGCTAGTGGTTTGGCGGCCGGGACAGTCTTCCTCGAGCAGTACTTC. The chain employs TRBV12-5 and TRBJ2-7, with 7 bases fitting TRBD1. Germline V gene sequence: CDR1 LGHNT, CDR2 FRNRAP. CDR3 length: 16 amino acids. Trimming at V came to 1 base and at J to 6 bases, leaving 12 bases not matched to a gene. Using reference TRBV12-5 and TRBJ2-7 for the parts outside the CDR3, the full variable domain is DARVTQTPRHKVTEMGQEVTMRCQPILGHNTVFWYRQTMMQGLELLAYFRNRAPLDDSGMPKDRFSAEMPDATLATLKIQPSEPRDSAVYFCASGLAAGTVFLEQYFGPGTRLTVT.

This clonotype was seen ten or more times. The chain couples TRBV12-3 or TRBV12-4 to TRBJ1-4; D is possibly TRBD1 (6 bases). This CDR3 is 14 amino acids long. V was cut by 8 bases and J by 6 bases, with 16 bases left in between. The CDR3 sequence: CASRYRERDEKLFF. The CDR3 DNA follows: TGTGCCAGCCGTTACAGGGAACGGGATGAAAAACTGTTTTTT.

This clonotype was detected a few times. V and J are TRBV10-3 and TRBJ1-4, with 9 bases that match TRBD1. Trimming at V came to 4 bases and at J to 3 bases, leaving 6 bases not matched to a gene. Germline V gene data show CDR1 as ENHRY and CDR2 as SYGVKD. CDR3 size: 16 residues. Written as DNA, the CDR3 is TGTGCCATCAGTGCGACACAGGGGGCGGCTAATGAAAAACTGTTTTTT. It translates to CAISATQGAANEKLFF.

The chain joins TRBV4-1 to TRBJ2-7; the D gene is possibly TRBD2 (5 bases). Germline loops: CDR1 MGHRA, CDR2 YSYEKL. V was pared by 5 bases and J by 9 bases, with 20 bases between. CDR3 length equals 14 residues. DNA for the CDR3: TGCGCCAGCAGCTTCGGGAACCCTCCTCAAGGGCAGTACTTC. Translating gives CASSFGNPPQGQYF.

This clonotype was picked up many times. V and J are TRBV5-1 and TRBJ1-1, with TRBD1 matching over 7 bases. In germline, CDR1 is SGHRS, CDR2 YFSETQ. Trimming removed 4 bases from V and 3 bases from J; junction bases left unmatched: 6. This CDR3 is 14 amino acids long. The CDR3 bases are TGCGCCAGCAGCGTGACAGGGCGGGACACTGAAGCTTTCTTT. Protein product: CASSVTGRDTEAFF.

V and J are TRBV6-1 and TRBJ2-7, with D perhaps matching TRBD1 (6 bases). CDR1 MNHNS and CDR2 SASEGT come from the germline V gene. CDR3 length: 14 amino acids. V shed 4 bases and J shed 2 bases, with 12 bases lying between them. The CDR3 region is CASSVSPGAYEQYF. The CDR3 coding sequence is TGTGCCAGCAGTGTAAGTCCAGGGGCCTACGAGCAGTACTTC.

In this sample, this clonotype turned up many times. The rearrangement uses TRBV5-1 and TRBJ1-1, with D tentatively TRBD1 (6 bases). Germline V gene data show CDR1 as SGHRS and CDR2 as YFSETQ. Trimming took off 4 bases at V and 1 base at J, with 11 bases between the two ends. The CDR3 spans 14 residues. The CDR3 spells CASSTQGSNTEAFF. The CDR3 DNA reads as TGCGCCAGCAGCACACAGGGCTCGAACACTGAAGCTTTCTTT.

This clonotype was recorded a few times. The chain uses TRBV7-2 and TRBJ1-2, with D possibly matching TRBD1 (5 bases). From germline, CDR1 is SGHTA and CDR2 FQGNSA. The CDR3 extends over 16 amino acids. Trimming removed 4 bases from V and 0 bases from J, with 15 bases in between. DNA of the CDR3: TGTGCCAGCAGCTCCACCGACGGGGGAGCTAACTATGGCTACACCTTC. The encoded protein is CASSSTDGGANYGYTF.

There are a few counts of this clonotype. The CDR3 region is CSVEDRKGSETQYF. The CDR3, as DNA: TGCAGCGTTGAAGATCGGAAGGGTTCCGAGACCCAGTACTTC. The chain has TRBV29-1 and TRBJ2-5; no reliable D call. The CDR3 spans 14 residues. V gave up 0 bases and J gave up 5 bases, with 13 bases separating them. The germline gives CDR1 SQVTM, CDR2 ANQGSEA.

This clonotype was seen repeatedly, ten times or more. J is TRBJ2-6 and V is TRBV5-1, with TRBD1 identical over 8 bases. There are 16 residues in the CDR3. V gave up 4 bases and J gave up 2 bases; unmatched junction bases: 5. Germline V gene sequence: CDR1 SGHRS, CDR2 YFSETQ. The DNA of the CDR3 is TGCGCCAGCAGCCCTTACAGGGGGGCTGGGGCCAACGTCCTGACTTTC. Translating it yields CASSPYRGAGANVLTF.

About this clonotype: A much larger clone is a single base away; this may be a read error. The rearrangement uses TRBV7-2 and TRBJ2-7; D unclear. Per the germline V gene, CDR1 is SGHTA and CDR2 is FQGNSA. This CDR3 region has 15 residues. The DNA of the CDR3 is TGTGCCGGCAGCTTAGGGATACCCCCCCCTTACGAGCAGTACTTC. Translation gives CAGSLGIPPPYEQYF.

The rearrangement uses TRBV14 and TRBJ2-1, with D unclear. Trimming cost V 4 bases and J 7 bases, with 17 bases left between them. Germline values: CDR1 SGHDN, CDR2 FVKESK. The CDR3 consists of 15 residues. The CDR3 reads CASSPSWLGTNEQFF. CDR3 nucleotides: TGTGCCAGCAGCCCCTCTTGGCTAGGAACAAATGAGCAGTTCTTC.

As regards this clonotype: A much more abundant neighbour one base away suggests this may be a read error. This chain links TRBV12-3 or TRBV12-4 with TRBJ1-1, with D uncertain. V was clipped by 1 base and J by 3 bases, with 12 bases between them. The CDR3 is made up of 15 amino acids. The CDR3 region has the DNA TGTGCCAGCAGTTTAGAAGCAGGAATGGACACTGAAGCTTTCTTT. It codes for CASSLEAGMDTEAFF.

CDR3 loop: CASSDEVAGNEQFF. DNA for the CDR3: TGTGCCAGCAGTGACGAGGTAGCGGGCAATGAGCAGTTCTTC. The chain is built from TRBV2 and TRBJ2-1, with 7 bases aligning to TRBD2. There are 14 residues in the CDR3. The V segment lost 3 bases and the J segment 6 bases; nucleotides outside the gene matches: 5. CDR1 and CDR2 (germline): SNHLY, FYNNEI.

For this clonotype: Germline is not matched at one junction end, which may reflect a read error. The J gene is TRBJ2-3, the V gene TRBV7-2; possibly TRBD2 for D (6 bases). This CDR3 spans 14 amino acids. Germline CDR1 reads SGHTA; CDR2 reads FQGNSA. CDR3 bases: TGTGCCAGCAGCCTAGCGATTTACACAGATACGCAGTATTTT. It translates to CASSLAIYTDTQYF.

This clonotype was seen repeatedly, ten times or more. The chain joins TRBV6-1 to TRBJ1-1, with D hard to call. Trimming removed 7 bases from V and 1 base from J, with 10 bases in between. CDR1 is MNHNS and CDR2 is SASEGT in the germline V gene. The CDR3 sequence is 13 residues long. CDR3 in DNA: TGTGCCAGCAACGACATATCGAACACTGAAGCTTTCTTT. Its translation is CASNDISNTEAFF.

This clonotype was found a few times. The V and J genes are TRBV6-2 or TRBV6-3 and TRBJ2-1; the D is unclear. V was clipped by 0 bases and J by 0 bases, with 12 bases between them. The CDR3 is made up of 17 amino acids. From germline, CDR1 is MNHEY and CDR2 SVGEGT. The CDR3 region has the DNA TGTGCCAGCAGTTACTCAGGTGCGGCCCTCTCCTACAATGAGCAGTTCTTC. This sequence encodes CASSYSGAALSYNEQFF.

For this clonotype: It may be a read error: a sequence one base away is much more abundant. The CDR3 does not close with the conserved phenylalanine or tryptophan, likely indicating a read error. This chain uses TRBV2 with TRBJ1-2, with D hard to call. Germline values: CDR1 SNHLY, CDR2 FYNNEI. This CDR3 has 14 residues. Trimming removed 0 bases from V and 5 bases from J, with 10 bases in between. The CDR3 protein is CASSEAVGRYGYTL. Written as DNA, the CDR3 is TGTGCCAGCAGTGAAGCCGTAGGACGGTATGGCTACACCCTC.

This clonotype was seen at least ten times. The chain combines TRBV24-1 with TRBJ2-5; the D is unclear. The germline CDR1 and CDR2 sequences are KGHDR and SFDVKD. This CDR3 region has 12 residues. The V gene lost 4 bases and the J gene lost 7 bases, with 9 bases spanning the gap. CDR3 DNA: TGTGCCACCAGTGACAATAGTGGGACCCAGTACTTC. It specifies CATSDNSGTQYF.

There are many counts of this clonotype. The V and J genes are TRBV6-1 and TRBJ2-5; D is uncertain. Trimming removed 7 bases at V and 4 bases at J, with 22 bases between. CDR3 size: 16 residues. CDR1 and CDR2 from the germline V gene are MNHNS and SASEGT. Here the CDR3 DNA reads TGTGCCAGCACGACTGAGCGATGGGGTGGGTCAGAGACCCAGTACTTC. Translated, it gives CASTTERWGGSETQYF.

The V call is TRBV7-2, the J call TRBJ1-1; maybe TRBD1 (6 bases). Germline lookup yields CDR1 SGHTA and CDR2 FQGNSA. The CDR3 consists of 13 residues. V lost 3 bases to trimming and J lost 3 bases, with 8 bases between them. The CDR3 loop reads CASSFHRDTEAFF. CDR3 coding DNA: TGTGCCAGCAGCTTCCACAGGGACACTGAAGCTTTCTTT.

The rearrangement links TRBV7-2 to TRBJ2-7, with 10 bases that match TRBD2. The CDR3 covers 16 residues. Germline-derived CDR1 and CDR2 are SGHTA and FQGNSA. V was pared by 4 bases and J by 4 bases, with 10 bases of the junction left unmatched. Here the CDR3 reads CASSSLSSGSGYEQYF. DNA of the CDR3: TGTGCCAGCAGCTCCCTCTCTAGCGGGAGTGGGTACGAGCAGTACTTC.

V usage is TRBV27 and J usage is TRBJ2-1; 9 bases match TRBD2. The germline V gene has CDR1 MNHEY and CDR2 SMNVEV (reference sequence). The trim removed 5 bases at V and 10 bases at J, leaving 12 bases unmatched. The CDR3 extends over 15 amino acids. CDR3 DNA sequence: TGTGCCAGCAGTCCAATCCTAGCGGGACTCAAGGAGCAGTTCTTC. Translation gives CASSPILAGLKEQFF.

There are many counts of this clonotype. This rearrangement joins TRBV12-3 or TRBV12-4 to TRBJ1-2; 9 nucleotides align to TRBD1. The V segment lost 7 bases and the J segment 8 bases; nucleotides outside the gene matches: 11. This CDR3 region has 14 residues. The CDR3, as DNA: TGTGCCAGCATACTAGGAGGGACAGGGAAGGGCTACACCTTC. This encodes CASILGGTGKGYTF.

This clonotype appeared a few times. The CDR3 reads CASSGDRNYEQYF. CDR3 in DNA: TGTGCCAGCAGTGGTGACAGGAACTACGAGCAGTACTTC. The rearrangement joins TRBV27 to TRBJ2-7; TRBD1 might be the D (6 bases). The CDR3 covers 13 residues. Looked up from germline, CDR1 is MNHEY and CDR2 is SMNVEV (reference sequence). Between the trimmed V and J ends, which lost 5 bases and 3 bases, there was a span of 11 bases.

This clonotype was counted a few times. The CDR3 DNA is TGTGCCAGCAGCTTAGACGGGAGGCCCTACAATGAGCAGTTCTTC. Translation: CASSLDGRPYNEQFF. The chain links TRBV7-3 to TRBJ2-1, with 7 bases matching TRBD2. This CDR3 spans 15 amino acids. Trimming cost V 2 bases and J 2 bases; bases outside gene matches: 3. Germline CDR1 and CDR2: SGHTA and FQGTGA.

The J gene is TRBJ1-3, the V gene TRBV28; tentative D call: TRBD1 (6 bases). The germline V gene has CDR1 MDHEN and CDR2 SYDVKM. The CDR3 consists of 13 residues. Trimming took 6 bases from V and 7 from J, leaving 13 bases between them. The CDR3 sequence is CASSPGGGNTIYF. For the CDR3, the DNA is TGTGCCAGCAGCCCCGGGGGCGGCAACACCATATATTTT.

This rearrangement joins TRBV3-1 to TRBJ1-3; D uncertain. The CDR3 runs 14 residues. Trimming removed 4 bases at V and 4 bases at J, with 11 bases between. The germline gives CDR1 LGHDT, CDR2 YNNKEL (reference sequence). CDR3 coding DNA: TGTGCCAGCAGCCCCGGATCTGCGGGAAACACCATATATTTT. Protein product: CASSPGSAGNTIYF.